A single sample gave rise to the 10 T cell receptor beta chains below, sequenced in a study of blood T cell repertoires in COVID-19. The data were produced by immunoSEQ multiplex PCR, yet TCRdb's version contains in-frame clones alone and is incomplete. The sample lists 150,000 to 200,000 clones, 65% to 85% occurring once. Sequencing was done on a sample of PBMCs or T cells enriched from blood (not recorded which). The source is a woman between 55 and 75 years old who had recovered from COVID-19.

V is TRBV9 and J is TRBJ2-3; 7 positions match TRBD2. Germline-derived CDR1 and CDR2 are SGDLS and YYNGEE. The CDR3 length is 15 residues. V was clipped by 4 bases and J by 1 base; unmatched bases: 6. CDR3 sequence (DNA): TGTGCCAGCAGCCCGTGGGGGGGAGGCACAGATACGCAGTATTTT. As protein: CASSPWGGGTDTQYF.

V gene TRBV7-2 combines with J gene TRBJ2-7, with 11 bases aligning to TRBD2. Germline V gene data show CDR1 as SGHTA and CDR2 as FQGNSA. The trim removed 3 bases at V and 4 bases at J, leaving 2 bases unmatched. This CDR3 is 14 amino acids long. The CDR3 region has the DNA TGTGCCAGCAGCTTGGGACTAGCGGAATACGAGCAGTACTTC. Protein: CASSLGLAEYEQYF.

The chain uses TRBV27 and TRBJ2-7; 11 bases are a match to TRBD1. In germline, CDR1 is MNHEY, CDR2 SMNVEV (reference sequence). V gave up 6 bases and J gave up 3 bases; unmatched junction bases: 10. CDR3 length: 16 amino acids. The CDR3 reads CASRHRVGTGGYEQYF. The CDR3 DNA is TGTGCCAGCAGACATAGGGTGGGGACAGGGGGCTACGAGCAGTACTTC.

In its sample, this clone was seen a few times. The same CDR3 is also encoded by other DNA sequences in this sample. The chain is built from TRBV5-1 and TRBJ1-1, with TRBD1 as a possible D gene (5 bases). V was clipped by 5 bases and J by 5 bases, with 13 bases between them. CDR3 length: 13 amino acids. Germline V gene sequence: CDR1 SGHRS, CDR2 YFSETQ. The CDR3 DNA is TGCGCCAGCAGTCCTTCGGGGGGAACTGAAGCTTTCTTT. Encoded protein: CASSPSGGTEAFF.

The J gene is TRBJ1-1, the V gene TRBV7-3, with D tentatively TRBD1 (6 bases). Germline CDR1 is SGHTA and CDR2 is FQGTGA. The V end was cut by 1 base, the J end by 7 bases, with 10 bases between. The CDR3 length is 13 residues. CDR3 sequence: CASSLMGAGEAFF. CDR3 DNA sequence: TGTGCCAGCAGCTTAATGGGGGCGGGTGAAGCTTTCTTT.

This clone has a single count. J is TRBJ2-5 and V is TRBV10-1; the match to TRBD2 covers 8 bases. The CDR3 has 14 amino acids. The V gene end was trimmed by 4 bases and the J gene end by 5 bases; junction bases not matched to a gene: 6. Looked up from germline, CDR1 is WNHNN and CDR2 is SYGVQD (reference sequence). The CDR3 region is CASSGGGGIETQYF. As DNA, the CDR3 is TGCGCCAGCAGTGGAGGCGGGGGGATCGAGACCCAGTACTTC.

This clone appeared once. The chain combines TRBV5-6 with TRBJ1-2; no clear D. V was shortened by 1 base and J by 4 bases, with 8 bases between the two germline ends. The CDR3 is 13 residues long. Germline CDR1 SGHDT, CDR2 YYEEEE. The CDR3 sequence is CASSLPVSYGYTF. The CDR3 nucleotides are TGTGCCAGCAGCTTGCCGGTTAGCTATGGCTACACCTTC.

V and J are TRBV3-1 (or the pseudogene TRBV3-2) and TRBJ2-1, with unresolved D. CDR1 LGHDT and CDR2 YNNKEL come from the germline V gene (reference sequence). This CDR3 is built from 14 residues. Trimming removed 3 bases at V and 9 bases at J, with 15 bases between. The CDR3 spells CASSQARLVGEQFF. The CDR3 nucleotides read TGTGCCAGCAGCCAGGCCCGGCTAGTTGGTGAGCAGTTCTTC.

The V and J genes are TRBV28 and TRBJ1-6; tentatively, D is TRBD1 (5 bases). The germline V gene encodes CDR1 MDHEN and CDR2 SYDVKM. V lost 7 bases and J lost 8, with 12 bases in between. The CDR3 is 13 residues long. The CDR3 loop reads CASTRQLDSPLHF. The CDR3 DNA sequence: TGTGCCAGCACCAGACAGCTTGATTCACCCCTCCACTTT.

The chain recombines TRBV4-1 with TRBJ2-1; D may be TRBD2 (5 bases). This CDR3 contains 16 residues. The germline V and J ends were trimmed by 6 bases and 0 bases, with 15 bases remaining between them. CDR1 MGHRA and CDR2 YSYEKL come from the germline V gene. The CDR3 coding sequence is TGCGCCAGCAGACTAGGCGGCCCCAGCTCCTACAATGAGCAGTTCTTC. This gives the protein CASRLGGPSSYNEQFF.